This T cell receptor beta chain came from a study of cytomegalovirus exposure and HLA in healthy donors. Study overall: Later analysis reported that the roughly 130 validation repertoires shared the platform of the approximately 670 first-cohort repertoires.

Method: immunoSEQ multiplex PCR; TCRdb's copy keeps in-frame clones and lacks some. The sample contains about 120,000 clones, 89% of which appear only once. Sequencing used PBMCs. This clonotype originated in a woman younger than 30 in good health and CMV-seronegative.

Here the CDR3 DNA reads TGTGCCAGCAGCTTAACGGACAGGGCACTCTATGGCTACACCTTC. It yields the protein CASSLTDRALYGYTF. The J gene is TRBJ1-2, the V gene TRBV7-9; the match to TRBD1 covers 8 bases. Germline values: CDR1 SEHNR, CDR2 FQNEAQ (reference sequence). After removal of 2 bases from V and 4 bases from J, the junction contained 6 bases not matched to a gene. The CDR3 runs to 15 residues.